The source of this T cell receptor (beta chain) is a study of cytomegalovirus exposure and HLA in healthy donors. Turning to the study itself: The platform used for the 120 or so validation repertoires matched that of the 600 to 800 first-cohort repertoires, a later analysis reported.

CDR1 is SGHRS, CDR2 YFSETQ, per germline. V lost 8 bases and J lost 4, with 10 bases in between. The CDR3 has 12 residues. The repertoire was sequenced with immunoSEQ multiplex PCR; TCRdb's copy has only in-frame clones and lacks some. The data show fewer than 250,000 clones, 86% seen once. As for this clone: What it recognizes is unknown.

General study findings and limits: The study recorded about 150 TCR beta chains that were cytomegalovirus-associated. Accounts indicate the classifier identified cytomegalovirus status with strong specificity and sensitivity. Despite most TCR sequences being rare, some public TCRs occurred in many donors.

The source of this sequence is a woman between 18 and 29 years old in good health and CMV-seronegative. What was sequenced was PBMCs. V and J are TRBV5-1 and TRBJ2-1; TRBD2 is a possible D gene (5 bases). CDR3 in DNA: TGCGCCAGTGGAGGTTCGTACAATGAGCAGTTCTTC. This encodes CASGGSYNEQFF.